Below are 10 T cell receptor beta chains sequenced from a single sample in a study of graft-versus-host responses after intestinal transplantation. Their specific antigens are unknown. Generated by immunoSEQ multiplex PCR, the TCRdb table keeps only in-frame clones and is missing some. The sample includes 90,000 to 150,000 clones, 85% to 95% of them seen just once. The material was unstimulated CD4+ T cells sorted from spleen or lymph node cells, obtained before intestinal transplant. The receptors originated from a human donor who received an intestinal transplant.

The V call is TRBV7-9, the J call TRBJ1-3; the match to TRBD1 covers 9 bases. The length of the CDR3 is 16 residues. The trim removed 0 bases at V and 4 bases at J, leaving 4 bases unmatched. Per germline, CDR1 SEHNR and CDR2 FQNEAQ (reference sequence). For the CDR3, the DNA is TGTGCCAGCAGCTTAGCGGGGACAGGGTCCGGAAACACCATATATTTT. It encodes CASSLAGTGSGNTIYF.

This chain connects TRBV9 to TRBJ2-3; TRBD2 might be the D (6 bases). Trimming took off 3 bases at V and 2 bases at J, with 16 bases between the two ends. Germline V gives CDR1 SGDLS, CDR2 YYNGEE. The CDR3 contains 16 residues. CDR3 in DNA: TGTGCCAGCAGCGGCACCGAGCGGGCTGACACAGATACGCAGTATTTT. This gives the protein CASSGTERADTDTQYF.

The chain combines TRBV6-5 with TRBJ2-7; no clear D. CDR1 is MNHEY and CDR2 is SVGAGI in the germline V gene. CDR3 size: 12 residues. V gave up 5 bases and J gave up 1 base, with 6 bases separating them. The CDR3 DNA reads TGTGCCAGCAGTGGGGATTCCTACGAGCAGTACTTC. As protein: CASSGDSYEQYF.

The chain's CDR3 is CATTMKNRAAQETQYF. CDR3 sequence (DNA): TGTGCCACCACCATGAAAAATCGAGCGGCCCAAGAGACCCAGTACTTC. V gene TRBV15 combines with J gene TRBJ2-5, with TRBD2 as a possible D gene (5 bases). V shed 7 bases and J shed 1 base, with 19 bases lying between them. The CDR3 length is 16 residues. Per the germline V gene, CDR1 is LNHNV and CDR2 is YYDKDF (reference sequence). Complete variable domain (other parts from reference TRBV15 and TRBJ2-5): DAMVIQNPRYQVTQFGKPVTLSCSQTLNHNVMYWYQQKSSQAPKLLFHYYDKDFNNEADTPDNFQSRRPNTSFCFLDIRSPGLGDTAMYLCATTMKNRAAQETQYFGPGTRLLVL.

This clone was recorded once. The rearrangement joins TRBV4-2 to TRBJ2-7; 11 positions agree with TRBD2. The CDR3 spans 15 residues. The V segment lost 0 bases and the J segment 4 bases; nucleotides outside the gene matches: 2. The germline V gene encodes CDR1 LGHNA and CDR2 YNFKEQ. As DNA, the CDR3 is TGTGCCAGCAGCCAAGAACTAGCGGGAGCGTACGAGCAGTACTTC. As protein: CASSQELAGAYEQYF.

As DNA, the CDR3 is TGTGCCAGCAGTTTATTGGGGAAGGGTGGAAACACCATATATTTT. The encoded protein is CASSLLGKGGNTIYF. This rearrangement joins TRBV28 to TRBJ1-3; D not resolved. The length of the CDR3 is 15 residues. The V and J ends lost 1 base and 3 bases respectively, with 10 bases between them. Germline CDR1 and CDR2: MDHEN and SYDVKM.

The chain uses TRBV4-2 and TRBJ2-1; D is ambiguous. The germline V gene has CDR1 LGHNA and CDR2 YNFKEQ. The CDR3 sequence is 13 residues long. V was shortened by 0 bases and J by 4 bases, with 4 bases between the two germline ends. CDR3 nucleotides: TGTGCCAGCAGCCAAGAGACTTACAATGAGCAGTTCTTC. Translation: CASSQETYNEQFF.

This clone was counted between two and nine times. The CDR3 region has the DNA TGCGCCAGCAGCCAAGCCGGGACAGCAGTATCCTACGAGCAGTACTTC. This sequence encodes CASSQAGTAVSYEQYF. The chain links TRBV4-1 to TRBJ2-7; 7 nucleotides agree with TRBD1. This CDR3 region has 16 residues. Germline assignment: CDR1 MGHRA and CDR2 YSYEKL. V shed 1 base, J shed 1 base, and the junction held 7 bases outside the gene matches.

The chain links TRBV11-2 to TRBJ2-1; 8 nucleotides line up with TRBD2. Trimming removed 4 bases from V and 8 bases from J; junction bases left unmatched: 10. The CDR3 runs to 15 residues. The germline gives CDR1 SGHAT, CDR2 FQNNGV. CDR3 in amino acids: CASSSQGLVSYEQFF. CDR3 nucleotides: TGTGCCAGCAGCTCCCAGGGACTAGTTTCCTATGAGCAGTTCTTC.

DNA for the CDR3: TGTGCCAGCAGTTACTCGGCCCGGCGGGACTATGGCTACACCTTC. Translated, it gives CASSYSARRDYGYTF. V gene TRBV6-5 combines with J gene TRBJ1-2; the D is unclear. The V gene's germline CDR1 is MNHEY and CDR2 SVGAGI. This CDR3 spans 15 amino acids. The ends were cut back, 0 bases at V and 3 bases at J, with 11 bases in the middle.